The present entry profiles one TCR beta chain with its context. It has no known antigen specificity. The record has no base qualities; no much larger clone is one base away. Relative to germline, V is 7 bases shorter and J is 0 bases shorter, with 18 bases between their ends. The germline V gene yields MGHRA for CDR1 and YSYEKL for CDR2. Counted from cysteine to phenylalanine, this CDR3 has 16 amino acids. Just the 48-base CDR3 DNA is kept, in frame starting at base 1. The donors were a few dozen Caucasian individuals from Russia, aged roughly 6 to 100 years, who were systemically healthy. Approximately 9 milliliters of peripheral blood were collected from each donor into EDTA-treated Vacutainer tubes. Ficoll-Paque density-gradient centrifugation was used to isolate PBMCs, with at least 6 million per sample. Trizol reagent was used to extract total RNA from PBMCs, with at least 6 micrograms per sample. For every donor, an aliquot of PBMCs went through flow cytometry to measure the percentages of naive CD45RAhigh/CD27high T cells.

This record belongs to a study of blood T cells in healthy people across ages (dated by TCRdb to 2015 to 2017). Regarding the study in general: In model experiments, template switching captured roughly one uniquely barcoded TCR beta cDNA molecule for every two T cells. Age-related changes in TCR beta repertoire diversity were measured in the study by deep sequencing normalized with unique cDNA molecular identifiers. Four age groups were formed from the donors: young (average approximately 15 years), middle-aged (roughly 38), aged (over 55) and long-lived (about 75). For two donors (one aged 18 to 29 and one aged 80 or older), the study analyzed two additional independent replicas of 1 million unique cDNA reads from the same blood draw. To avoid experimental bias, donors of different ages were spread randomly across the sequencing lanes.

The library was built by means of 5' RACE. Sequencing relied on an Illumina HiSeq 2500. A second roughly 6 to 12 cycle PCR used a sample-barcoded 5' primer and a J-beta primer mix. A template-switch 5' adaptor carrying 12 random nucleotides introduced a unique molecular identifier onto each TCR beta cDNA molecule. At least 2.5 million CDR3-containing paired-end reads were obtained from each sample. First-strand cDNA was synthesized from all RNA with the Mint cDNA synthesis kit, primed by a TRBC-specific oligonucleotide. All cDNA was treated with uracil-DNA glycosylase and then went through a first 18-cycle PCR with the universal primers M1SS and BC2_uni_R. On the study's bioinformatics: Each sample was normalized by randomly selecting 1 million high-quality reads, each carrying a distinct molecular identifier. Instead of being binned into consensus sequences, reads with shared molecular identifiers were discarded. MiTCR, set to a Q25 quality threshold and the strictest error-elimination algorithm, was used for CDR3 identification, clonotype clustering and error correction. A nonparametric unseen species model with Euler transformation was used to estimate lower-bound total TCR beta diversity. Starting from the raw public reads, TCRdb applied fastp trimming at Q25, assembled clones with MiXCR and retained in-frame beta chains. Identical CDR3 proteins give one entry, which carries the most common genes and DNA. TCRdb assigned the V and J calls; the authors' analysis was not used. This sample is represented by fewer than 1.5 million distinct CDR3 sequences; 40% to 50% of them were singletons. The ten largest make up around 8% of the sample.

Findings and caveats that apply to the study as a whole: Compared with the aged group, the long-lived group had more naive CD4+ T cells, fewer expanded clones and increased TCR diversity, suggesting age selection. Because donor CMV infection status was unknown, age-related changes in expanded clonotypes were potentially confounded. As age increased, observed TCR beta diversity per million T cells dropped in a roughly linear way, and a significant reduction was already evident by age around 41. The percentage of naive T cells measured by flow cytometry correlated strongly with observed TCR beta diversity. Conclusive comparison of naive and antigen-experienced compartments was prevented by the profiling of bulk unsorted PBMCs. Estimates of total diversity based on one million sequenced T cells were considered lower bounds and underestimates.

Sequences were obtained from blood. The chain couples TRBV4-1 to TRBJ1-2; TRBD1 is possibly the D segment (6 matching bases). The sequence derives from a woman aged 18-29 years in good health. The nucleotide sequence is TGCGCCAGCACCCTCGACCGGGACACCACTAACTATGGCTACACCTTC. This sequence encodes CASTLDRDTTNYGYTF.